These 12 T cell receptor beta chains originate from one sample sequenced in a study of cytomegalovirus exposure and HLA in healthy donors. This PCR relied on a set of 60 Vbeta primers and 13 Jbeta primers. Method: immunoSEQ multiplex PCR; TCRdb's copy keeps in-frame clones and lacks some. The sample consists of tens of thousands of clones, 60% to 85% of them appearing once. The sample taken for sequencing was PBMCs. The receptors stem from a man younger than 35 in good health and CMV-seronegative.

This clone was observed a few times. In DNA form, the CDR3 reads TGTGCCACCAGAAACTCCCGGGGGGCGGGCGAAAAACTGTTTTTT. As protein: CATRNSRGAGEKLFF. The V call is TRBV15, the J call TRBJ1-4, with D tentatively TRBD1 (6 bases). The germline gives CDR1 LNHNV, CDR2 YYDKDF (reference sequence). Trimming pared 6 bases from V and 8 bases from J, leaving 19 bases between. This CDR3 is built from 15 residues.

This rearrangement joins TRBV7-2 to TRBJ2-6; D ambiguous. From germline, CDR1 is SGHTA and CDR2 FQGNSA. This CDR3 spans 14 amino acids. V lost 0 bases and J lost 4, with 4 bases in between. The CDR3 spells CASSLARGANVLTF. For the CDR3, the DNA is TGTGCCAGCAGCTTAGCGCGCGGGGCCAACGTCCTGACTTTC.

This sequence joins TRBV5-6 and TRBJ2-2; no reliable D call. The V gene lost 4 bases and the J gene lost 1 base, with 14 bases spanning the gap. This CDR3 region has 16 residues. From germline, CDR1 is SGHDT and CDR2 YYEEEE. In nucleotides, the CDR3 is TGTGCCAGCAGCGCGATCGACGGAGTGAACACCGGGGAGCTGTTTTTT. Its translation is CASSAIDGVNTGELFF.

The chain employs TRBV27 and TRBJ2-4; D unclear. Germline values: CDR1 MNHEY, CDR2 SMNVEV (reference sequence). Trimming cost V 8 bases and J 0 bases, with 23 bases left between them. The CDR3 is 18 amino acids. CDR3 in amino acids: CASRHRTRLALAKNIQYF. CDR3 DNA: TGTGCCAGCCGACATCGAACCCGGCTCGCCTTAGCCAAAAACATTCAGTACTTC.

This chain joins TRBV18 and TRBJ1-5; D ambiguous. This CDR3 has 13 amino acids. Germline V gene data show CDR1 as KGHSH and CDR2 as LQKENI. V lost 6 bases to trimming and J lost 3 bases, with 9 bases between them. This CDR3 reads CASSPGLNQPQHF. CDR3 nucleotides: TGTGCCAGCTCCCCAGGCCTCAATCAGCCCCAGCATTTT.

This rearrangement joins TRBV28 to TRBJ2-3, with 9 bases aligning to TRBD2. V shed 1 base and J 1 base; nucleotides not matched to a gene: 6. This CDR3 has 17 amino acids. Germline V gene data show CDR1 as MDHEN and CDR2 as SYDVKM. The CDR3 loop is CASSLFGASGGTDTQYF. DNA for the CDR3: TGTGCCAGCAGTTTATTCGGGGCTAGCGGGGGCACAGATACGCAGTATTTT.

This clone was counted a few times. The chain uses TRBV2 and TRBJ1-6; TRBD1 matches at 7 bases. Germline V gene lookup returns CDR1 SNHLY and CDR2 FYNNEI. This CDR3 is 16 amino acids long. The ends lost 6 bases at V and 0 bases at J; junction bases unmatched: 5. Here the CDR3 reads CASRLDRSSYNSPLHF. The CDR3 DNA reads TGTGCCAGCAGACTGGACAGGAGCTCCTATAATTCACCCCTCCACTTT.

The rearrangement joins TRBV5-1 to TRBJ2-7; TRBD1 aligns across 7 bases. V was pared by 0 bases and J by 3 bases, with 3 bases of the junction left unmatched. The CDR3 has 14 residues. Germline loops: CDR1 SGHRS, CDR2 YFSETQ. CDR3 protein: CASSLGGGLYEQYF. The CDR3, as DNA: TGCGCCAGCAGCTTGGGAGGGGGCCTCTACGAGCAGTACTTC.

In nucleotides, the CDR3 is TGTGCCAGCAGCTTAGACCCAGCGGGGGGCTACAATGAGCAGTTCTTC. Translating it yields CASSLDPAGGYNEQFF. V gene TRBV7-2 combines with J gene TRBJ2-1, with TRBD2 matching over 9 bases. V was clipped by 1 base and J by 3 bases; unmatched bases: 4. Germline V gives CDR1 SGHTA, CDR2 FQGNSA. The CDR3 length is 16 residues.

This clone was detected only a few times. CDR3 region: CASSSNRGGNEQFF. DNA for the CDR3: TGTGCCAGTAGTTCGAACAGGGGAGGAAATGAGCAGTTCTTC. The V gene is TRBV19, the J gene TRBJ2-1; D is perhaps TRBD1 (7 bases). V was shortened by 5 bases and J by 7 bases, with 15 bases between the two germline ends. The CDR3 covers 14 residues. Germline V gene sequence: CDR1 LNHDA, CDR2 SQIVND (reference sequence).

The V gene is TRBV27, the J gene TRBJ2-7; 15 bases match TRBD2. The CDR3 extends over 17 amino acids. V lost 5 bases to trimming and J lost 3 bases; unmatched junction nucleotides: 8. Germline CDR1 reads MNHEY; CDR2 reads SMNVEV (reference sequence). CDR3 in DNA: TGTGCCAGCAGTAGGACTAGCGGGGGGGCAATGAACTACGAGCAGTACTTC. Its translation: CASSRTSGGAMNYEQYF.

This clone occurred once. The chain employs TRBV6-5 and TRBJ2-7; TRBD2 matches 8 bases. The CDR3 runs 13 residues. V was clipped by 10 bases and J by 6 bases; unmatched bases: 11. Germline V gene data show CDR1 as MNHEY and CDR2 as SVGAGI. This CDR3 is CATYPGGMREQYV. For the CDR3, the DNA is TGTGCCACCTATCCGGGGGGGATGCGCGAGCAGTACGTC.